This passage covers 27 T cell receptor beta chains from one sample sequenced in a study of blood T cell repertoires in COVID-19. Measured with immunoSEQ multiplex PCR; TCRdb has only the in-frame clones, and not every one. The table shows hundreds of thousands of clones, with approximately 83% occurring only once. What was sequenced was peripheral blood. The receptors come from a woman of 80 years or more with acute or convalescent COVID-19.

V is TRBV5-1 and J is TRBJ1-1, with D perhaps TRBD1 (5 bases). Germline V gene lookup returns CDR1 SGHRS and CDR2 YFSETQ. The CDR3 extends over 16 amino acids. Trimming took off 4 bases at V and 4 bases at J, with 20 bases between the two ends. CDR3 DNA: TGCGCCAGCAGCCCGGTTACAAGTACTCAGGGCACTGAAGCTTTCTTT. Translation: CASSPVTSTQGTEAFF.

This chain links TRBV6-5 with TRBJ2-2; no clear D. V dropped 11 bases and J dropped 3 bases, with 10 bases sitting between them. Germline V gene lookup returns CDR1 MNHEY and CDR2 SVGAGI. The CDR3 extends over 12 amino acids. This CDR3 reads CASMEYTGELFF. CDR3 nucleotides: TGTGCCTCCATGGAGTACACCGGGGAGCTGTTTTTT.

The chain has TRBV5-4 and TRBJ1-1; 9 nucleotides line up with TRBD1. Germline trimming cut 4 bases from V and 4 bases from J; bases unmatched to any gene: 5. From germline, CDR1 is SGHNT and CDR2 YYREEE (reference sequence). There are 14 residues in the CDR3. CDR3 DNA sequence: TGTGCCAGCAGCATCGGACAGGGGAGCACTGAAGCTTTCTTT. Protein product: CASSIGQGSTEAFF.

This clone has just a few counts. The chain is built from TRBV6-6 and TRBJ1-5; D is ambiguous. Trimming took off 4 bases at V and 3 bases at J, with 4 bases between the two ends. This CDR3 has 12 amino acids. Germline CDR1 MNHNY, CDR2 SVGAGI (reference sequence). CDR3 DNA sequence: TGTGCCAGCAGTTCCTACAATCAGCCCCAGCATTTT. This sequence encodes CASSSYNQPQHF.

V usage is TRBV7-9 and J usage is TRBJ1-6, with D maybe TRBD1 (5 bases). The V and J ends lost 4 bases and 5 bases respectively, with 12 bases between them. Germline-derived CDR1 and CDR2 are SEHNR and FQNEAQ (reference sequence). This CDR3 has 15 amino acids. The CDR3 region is CASSSSGGNNSPLHF. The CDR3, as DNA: TGTGCCAGCAGCTCTTCGGGGGGTAATAATTCACCCCTCCACTTT.

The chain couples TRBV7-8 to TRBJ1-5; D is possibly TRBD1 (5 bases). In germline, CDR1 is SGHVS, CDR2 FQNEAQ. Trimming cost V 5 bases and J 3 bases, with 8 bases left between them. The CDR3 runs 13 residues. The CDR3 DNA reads TGTGCCAGCAGCACGACAGTCAATCAGCCCCAGCATTTT. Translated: CASSTTVNQPQHF.

Here the CDR3 reads CSVSPPGGAEAFF. The CDR3 coding sequence is TGCAGCGTTTCCCCGCCAGGGGGCGCTGAAGCTTTCTTT. The rearrangement uses TRBV29-1 and TRBJ1-1; 8 positions agree with TRBD1. The CDR3 totals 13 residues. J was trimmed by 6 bases and V by 5 bases; bases with no gene match: 8. Looked up from germline, CDR1 is SQVTM and CDR2 is ANQGSEA.

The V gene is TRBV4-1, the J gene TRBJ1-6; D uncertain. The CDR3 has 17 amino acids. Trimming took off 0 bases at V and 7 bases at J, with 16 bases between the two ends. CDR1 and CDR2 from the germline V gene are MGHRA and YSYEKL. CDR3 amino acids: CASSQDPTAPANSPLHF. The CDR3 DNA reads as TGCGCCAGCAGCCAAGATCCGACTGCTCCGGCCAATTCACCCCTCCACTTT.

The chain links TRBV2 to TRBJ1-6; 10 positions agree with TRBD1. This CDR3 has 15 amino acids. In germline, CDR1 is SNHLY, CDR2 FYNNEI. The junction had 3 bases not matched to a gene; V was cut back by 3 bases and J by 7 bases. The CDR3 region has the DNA TGTGCCAGCAGTGAGGGACAGGGGAGGAATTCACCCCTCCACTTT. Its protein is CASSEGQGRNSPLHF.

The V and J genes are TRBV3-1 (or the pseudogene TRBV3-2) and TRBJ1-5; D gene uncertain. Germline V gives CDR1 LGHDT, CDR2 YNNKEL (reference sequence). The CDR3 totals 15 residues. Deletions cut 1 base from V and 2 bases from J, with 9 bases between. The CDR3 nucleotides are TGTGCCAGCAGCCAAGGGGCAGCTGGCAATCAGCCCCAGCATTTT. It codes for CASSQGAAGNQPQHF.

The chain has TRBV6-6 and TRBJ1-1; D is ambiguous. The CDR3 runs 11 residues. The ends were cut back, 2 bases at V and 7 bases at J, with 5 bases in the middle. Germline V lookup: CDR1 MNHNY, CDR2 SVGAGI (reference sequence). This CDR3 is CASSYEGEAFF. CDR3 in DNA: TGTGCCAGCAGTTACGAGGGTGAAGCTTTCTTT.

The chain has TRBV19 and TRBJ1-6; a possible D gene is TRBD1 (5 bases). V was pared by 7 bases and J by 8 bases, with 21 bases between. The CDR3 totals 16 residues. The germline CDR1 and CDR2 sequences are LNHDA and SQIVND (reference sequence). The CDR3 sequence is CASTHSRQSNDSPLHF. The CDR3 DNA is TGTGCCAGTACCCATTCACGACAGTCCAACGATTCACCCCTCCACTTT.

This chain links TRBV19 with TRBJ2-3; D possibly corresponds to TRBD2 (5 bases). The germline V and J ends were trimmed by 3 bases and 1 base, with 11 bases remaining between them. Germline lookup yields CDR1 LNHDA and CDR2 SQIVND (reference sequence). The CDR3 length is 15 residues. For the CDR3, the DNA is TGTGCCAGTAGTATGAGTGGAGCGGGCACAGATACGCAGTATTTT. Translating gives CASSMSGAGTDTQYF.

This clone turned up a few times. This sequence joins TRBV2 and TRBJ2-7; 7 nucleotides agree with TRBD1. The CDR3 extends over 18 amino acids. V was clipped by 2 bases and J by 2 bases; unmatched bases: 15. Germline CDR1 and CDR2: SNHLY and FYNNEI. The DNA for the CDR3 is TGTGCCAGCAGTGAACCCCTGTTAGTAGGACAGGCCCCCTACGAGCAGTACTTC. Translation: CASSEPLLVGQAPYEQYF.

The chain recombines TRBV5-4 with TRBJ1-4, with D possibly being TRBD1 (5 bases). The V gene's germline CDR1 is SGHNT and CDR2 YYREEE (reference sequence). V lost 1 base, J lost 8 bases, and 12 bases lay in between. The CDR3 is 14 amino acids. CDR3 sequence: CASSLRGIGEKLFF. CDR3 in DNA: TGTGCCAGCAGCTTGCGGGGGATCGGCGAAAAACTGTTTTTT.

CDR3 residues: CASSFGQSQNIQYF. CDR3 in DNA: TGCGCCAGCAGCTTTGGACAGTCCCAAAACATTCAGTACTTC. The gene calls are TRBV5-1 and TRBJ2-4; TRBD1 might be the D (6 bases). Trimming removed 2 bases from V and 5 bases from J, with 11 bases in between. CDR1 is SGHRS and CDR2 is YFSETQ in the germline V gene. The CDR3 has 14 amino acids.

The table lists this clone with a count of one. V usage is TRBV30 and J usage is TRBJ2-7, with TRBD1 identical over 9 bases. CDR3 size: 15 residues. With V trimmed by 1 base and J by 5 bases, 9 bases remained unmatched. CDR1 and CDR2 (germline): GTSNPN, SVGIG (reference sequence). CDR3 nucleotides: TGTGCCTGGAGTGCCCTGACAGGGGGGCTGAACGAGCAGTACTTC. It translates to CAWSALTGGLNEQYF.

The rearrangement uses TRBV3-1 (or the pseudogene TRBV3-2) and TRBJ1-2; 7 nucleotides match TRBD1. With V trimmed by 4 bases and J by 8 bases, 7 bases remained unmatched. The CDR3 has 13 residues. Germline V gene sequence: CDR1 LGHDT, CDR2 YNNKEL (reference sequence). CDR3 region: CASSLGTVSGYTF. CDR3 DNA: TGTGCCAGCAGCCTGGGGACAGTGAGCGGCTACACCTTC.

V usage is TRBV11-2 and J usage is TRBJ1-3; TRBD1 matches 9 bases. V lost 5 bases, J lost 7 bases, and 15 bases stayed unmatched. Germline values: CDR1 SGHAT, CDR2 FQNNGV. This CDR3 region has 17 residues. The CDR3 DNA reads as TGTGCCAGCAGCCGAGCCCCGGGACAGGGTTATCGGAACACCATATATTTT. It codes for CASSRAPGQGYRNTIYF.

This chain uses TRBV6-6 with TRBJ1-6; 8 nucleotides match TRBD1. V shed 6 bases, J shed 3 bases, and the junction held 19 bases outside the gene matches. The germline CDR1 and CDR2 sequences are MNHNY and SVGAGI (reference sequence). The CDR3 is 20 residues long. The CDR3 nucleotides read TGTGCCAGCAGCCGAGACACACCTCAGGGGGCGGTCGGCTATAATTCACCCCTCCACTTT. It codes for CASSRDTPQGAVGYNSPLHF.

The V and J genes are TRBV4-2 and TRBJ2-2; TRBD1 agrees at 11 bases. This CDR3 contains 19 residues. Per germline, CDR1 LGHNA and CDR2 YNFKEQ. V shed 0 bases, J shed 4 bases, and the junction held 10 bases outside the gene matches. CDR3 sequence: CASSQDGGGGQGGTGELFF. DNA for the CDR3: TGTGCCAGCAGCCAAGATGGAGGAGGGGGACAGGGGGGCACCGGGGAGCTGTTTTTT.

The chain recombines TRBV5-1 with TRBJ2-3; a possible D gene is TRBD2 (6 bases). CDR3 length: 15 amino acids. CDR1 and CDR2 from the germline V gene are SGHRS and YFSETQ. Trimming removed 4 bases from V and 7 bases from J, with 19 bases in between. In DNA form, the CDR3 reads TGCGCCAGCAGCCCTGGGACTCCCACCGTCAATACGCAGTATTTT. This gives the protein CASSPGTPTVNTQYF.

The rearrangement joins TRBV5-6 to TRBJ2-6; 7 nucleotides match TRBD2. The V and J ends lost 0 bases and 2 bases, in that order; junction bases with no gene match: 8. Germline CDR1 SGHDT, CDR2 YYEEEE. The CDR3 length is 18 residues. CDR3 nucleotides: TGTGCCAGCAGCTTGGAGGGGCGGGGGACCCCTGGGGCCAACGTCCTGACTTTC. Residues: CASSLEGRGTPGANVLTF.

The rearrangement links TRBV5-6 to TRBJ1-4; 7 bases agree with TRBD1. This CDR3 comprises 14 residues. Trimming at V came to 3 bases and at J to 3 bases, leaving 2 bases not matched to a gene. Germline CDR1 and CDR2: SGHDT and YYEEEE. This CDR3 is CASSWTGPNEKLFF. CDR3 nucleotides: TGTGCCAGCAGCTGGACAGGACCTAATGAAAAACTGTTTTTT.

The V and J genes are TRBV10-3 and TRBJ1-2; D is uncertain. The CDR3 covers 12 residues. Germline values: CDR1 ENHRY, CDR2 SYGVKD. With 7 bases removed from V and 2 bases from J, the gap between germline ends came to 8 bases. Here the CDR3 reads CAIMSQNYGYTF. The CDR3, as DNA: TGTGCCATCATGTCACAGAACTATGGCTACACCTTC.

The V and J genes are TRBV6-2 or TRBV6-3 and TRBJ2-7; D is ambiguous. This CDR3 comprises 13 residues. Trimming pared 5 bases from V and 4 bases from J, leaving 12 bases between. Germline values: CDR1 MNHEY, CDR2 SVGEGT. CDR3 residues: CASSTRDLYEQYF. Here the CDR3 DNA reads TGTGCCAGCAGTACCCGCGATCTTTACGAGCAGTACTTC.

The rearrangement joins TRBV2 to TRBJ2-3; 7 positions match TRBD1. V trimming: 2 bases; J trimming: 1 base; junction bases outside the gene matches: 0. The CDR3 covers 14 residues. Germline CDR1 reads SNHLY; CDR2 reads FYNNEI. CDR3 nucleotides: TGTGCCAGCAGTGAACAGGGGGGCACAGATACGCAGTATTTT. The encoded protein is CASSEQGGTDTQYF.